The following is a T cell receptor beta chain sequence with its context. As yet, its antigen is unknown. The sample belongs to a study of shared clonotypes between healthy human individuals. Study-level information: Used for every donor were three CD4 naive, three CD4 memory, two CD8 naive and one CD8 memory plate.

Some clones are missing from TCRdb's copy, which holds only in-frame ones; the method was immunoSEQ multiplex PCR. The sample carries 2 million or so clones, about 95% recorded once. CD45RO-negative cells were positively selected for CCR7, leaving out terminally differentiated effector memory CD45RA+ cells. CDR1 is MNHNS and CDR2 is SASEGT in the germline V gene. Trimming stripped 2 bases from V and 2 bases from J, with 13 bases between. The CDR3 extends over 17 amino acids. Study-level results: Sampling used blood alone; tissue repertoires probably differ.

The chain combines TRBV6-1 with TRBJ1-6; D remains ambiguous. Material for sequencing was naive CD8+ T cells sorted from blood. This clonotype originated in a man between 18 and 35 years old in good health. The CDR3 DNA is TGTGCCAGCAGTGAAACCGAGGAGTCTCCCTATAATTCACCCCTCCACTTT. Amino acid sequence: CASSETEESPYNSPLHF.